This TCR beta chain originates from a study of T cells and Merkel cell carcinoma outcomes (dated by TCRdb to the early 2020s). With respect to the entire study: The study looked at whether the tumor T-cell repertoire and T-cell density could predict clinical outcome in patients with Merkel cell carcinoma.

As to this clone: There is no known antigen for this receptor. No quality values exist for individual bases; no much larger clone is one base distant.

The method behind the library was the immunoSEQ multiplex PCR assay. TCRdb took this table from immuneACCESS and kept in-frame rearrangements with V and J called. Such tables lack part of the clones; where checked against another copy, unresolved V genes explain under half of the gap, and the rest is unexplained. The sample table holds 11,000 to 15,000 clones, of which about nine tenths were seen once. Of the sample, about 2% falls within the top ten clones. Overall results and qualifications from the work: The combination of T-cell repertoire features and T-cell density was reported to predict clinical outcomes in patients with Merkel cell carcinoma.

The samples were obtained from people who had Merkel cell carcinoma. From a lookup of the germline V gene, CDR1 and CDR2 are SGHTA and FQGTGA. V ends up 0 bases short and J 6 bases short, with an unmatched junction base count of 1. Including cysteine and phenylalanine, the CDR3 has 16 amino acids. Only CDR3 DNA remains: 48 bases, in frame from the first base. The chain links TRBV7-3 with TRBJ2-2; 13 middle bases align to TRBD2. The TCR comes from a human donor with Merkel cell carcinoma. Sequenced: tumor tissue from Merkel cell carcinoma. This receptor carries the CDR3 CASSLTGLAGSGELFF. The sequenced DNA: TGTGCCAGCAGCTTAACGGGACTAGCGGGATCCGGGGAGCTGTTTTTT.